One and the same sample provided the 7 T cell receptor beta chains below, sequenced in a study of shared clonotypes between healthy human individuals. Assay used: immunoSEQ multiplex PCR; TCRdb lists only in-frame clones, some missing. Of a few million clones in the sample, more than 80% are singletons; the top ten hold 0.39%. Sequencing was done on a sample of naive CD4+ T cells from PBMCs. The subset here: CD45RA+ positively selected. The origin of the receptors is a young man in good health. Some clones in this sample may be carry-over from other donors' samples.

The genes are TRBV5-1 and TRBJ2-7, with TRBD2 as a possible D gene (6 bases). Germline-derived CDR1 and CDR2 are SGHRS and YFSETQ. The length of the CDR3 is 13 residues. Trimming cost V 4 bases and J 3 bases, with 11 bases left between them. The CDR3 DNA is TGCGCCAGCAGCCCCAGGGAGGACTACGAGCAGTACTTC. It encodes CASSPREDYEQYF.

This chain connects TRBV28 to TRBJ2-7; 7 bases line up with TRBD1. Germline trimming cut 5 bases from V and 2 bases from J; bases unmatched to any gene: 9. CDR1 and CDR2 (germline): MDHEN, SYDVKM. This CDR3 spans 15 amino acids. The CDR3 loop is CASSPGPTGPYEQYF. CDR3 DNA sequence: TGTGCCAGCAGTCCGGGGCCGACAGGGCCCTACGAGCAGTACTTC.

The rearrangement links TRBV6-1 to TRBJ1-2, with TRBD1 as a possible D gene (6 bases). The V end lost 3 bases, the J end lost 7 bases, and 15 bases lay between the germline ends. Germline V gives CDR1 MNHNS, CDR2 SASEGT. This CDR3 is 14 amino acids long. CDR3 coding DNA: TGTGCCAGCAGTGATTGGGGGGCCTCGGGTGGCTACACCTTC. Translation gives CASSDWGASGGYTF.

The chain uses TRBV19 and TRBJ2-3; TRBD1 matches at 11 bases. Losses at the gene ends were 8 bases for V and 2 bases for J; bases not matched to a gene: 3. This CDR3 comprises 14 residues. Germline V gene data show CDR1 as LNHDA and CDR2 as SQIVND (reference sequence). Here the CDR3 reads CASSDRGPTDTQYF. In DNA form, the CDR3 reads TGTGCCAGTTCGGACAGGGGGCCCACAGATACGCAGTATTTT.

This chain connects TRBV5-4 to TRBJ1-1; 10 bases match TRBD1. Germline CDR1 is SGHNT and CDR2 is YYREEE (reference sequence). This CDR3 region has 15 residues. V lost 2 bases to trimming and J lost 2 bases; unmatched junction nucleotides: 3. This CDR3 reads CASSFLTGGNTEAFF. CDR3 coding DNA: TGTGCCAGCAGCTTCTTGACAGGGGGCAACACTGAAGCTTTCTTT.

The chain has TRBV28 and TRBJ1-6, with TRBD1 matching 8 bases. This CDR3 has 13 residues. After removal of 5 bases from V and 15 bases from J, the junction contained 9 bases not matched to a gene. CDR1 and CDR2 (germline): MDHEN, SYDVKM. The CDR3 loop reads CASSQTGGQGLHF. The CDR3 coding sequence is TGTGCCAGCAGTCAAACCGGAGGACAGGGCCTCCACTTT.

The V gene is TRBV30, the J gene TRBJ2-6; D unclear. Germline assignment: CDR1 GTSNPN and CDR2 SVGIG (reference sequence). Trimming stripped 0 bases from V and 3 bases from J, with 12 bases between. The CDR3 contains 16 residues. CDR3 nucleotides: TGTGCCTGGAGTGTATCTCGGGTTGGTGGGGCCAACGTCCTGACTTTC. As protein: CAWSVSRVGGANVLTF.